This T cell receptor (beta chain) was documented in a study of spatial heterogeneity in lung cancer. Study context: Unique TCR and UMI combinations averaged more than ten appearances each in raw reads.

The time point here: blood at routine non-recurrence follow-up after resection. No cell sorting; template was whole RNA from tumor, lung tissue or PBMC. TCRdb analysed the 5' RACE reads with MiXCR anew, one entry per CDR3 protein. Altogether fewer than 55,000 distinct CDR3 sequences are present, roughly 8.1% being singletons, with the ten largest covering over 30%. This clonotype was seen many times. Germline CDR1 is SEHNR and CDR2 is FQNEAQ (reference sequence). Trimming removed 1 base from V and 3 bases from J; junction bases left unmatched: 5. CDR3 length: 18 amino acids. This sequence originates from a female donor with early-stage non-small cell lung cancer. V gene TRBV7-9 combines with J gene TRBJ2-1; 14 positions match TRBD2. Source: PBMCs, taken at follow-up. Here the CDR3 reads CASSLGGLAGGHYNEQFF. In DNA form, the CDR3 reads TGTGCCAGCAGCTTAGGTGGACTAGCGGGGGGCCACTACAATGAGCAGTTCTTC.